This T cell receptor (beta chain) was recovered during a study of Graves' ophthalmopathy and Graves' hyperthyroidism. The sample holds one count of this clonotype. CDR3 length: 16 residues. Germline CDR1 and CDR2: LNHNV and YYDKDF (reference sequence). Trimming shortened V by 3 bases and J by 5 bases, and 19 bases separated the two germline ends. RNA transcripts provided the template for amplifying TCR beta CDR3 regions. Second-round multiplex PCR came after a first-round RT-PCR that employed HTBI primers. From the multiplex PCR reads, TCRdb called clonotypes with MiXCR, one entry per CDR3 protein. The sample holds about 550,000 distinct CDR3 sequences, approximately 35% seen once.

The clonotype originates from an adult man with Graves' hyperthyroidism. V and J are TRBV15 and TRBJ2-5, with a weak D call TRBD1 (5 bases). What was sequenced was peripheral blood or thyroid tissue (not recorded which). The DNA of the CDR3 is TGTGCCACCAGCAGTTTATCCGGCAGGGCGCGGGAGACCCAGTACTTC. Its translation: CATSSLSGRARETQYF.